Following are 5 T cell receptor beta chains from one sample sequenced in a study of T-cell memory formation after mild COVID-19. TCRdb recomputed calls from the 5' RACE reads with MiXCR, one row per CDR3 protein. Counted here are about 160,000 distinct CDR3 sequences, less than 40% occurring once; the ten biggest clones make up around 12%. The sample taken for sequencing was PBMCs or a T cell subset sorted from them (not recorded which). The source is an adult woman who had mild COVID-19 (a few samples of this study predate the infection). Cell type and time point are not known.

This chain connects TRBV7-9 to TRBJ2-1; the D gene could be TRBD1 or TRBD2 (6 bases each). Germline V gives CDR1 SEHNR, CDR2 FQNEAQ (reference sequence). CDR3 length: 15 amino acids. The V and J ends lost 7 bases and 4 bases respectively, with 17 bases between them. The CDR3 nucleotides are TGTGCCAGCACCCGGACAGCCGGAGGGTACAATGAGCAGTTCTTC. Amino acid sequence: CASTRTAGGYNEQFF. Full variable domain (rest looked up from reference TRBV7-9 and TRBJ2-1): DTGVSQNPRHKITKRGQNVTFRCDPISEHNRLYWYRQTLGQGPEFLTYFQNEAQLEKSRLLSDRFSAERPKGSFSTLEIQRTEQGDSAMYLCASTRTAGGYNEQFFGPGTRLTVL.

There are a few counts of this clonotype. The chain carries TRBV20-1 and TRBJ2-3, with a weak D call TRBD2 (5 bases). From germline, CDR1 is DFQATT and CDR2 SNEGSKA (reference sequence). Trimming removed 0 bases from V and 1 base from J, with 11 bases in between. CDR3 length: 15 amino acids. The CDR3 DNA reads TGCAGTGCTAGAGATCGACTACAAGGCACAGATACGCAGTATTTT. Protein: CSARDRLQGTDTQYF.

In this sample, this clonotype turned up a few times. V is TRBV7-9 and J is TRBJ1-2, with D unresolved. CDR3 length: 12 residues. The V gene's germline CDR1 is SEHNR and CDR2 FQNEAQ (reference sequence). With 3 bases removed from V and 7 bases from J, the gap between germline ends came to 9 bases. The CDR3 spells CASSFGDGGYTF. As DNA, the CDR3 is TGTGCCAGCAGCTTCGGAGACGGTGGCTACACCTTC. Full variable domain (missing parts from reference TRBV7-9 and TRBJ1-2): DTGVSQNPRHKITKRGQNVTFRCDPISEHNRLYWYRQTLGQGPEFLTYFQNEAQLEKSRLLSDRFSAERPKGSFSTLEIQRTEQGDSAMYLCASSFGDGGYTFGSGTRLTVV.

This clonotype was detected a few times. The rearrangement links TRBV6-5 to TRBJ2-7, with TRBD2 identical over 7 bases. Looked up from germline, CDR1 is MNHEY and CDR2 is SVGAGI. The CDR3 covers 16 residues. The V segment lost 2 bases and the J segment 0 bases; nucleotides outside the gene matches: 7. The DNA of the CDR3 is TGTGCCAGCAGTTACCAGGCTGGGACTACCTCCTACGAGCAGTACTTC. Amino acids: CASSYQAGTTSYEQYF.

The CDR3 loop reads CASSEDLTGSRGLNYGYTF. As DNA, the CDR3 is TGTGCCAGCAGTGAAGACCTGACAGGGTCGCGGGGCTTGAACTATGGCTACACCTTC. The V gene is TRBV6-1, the J gene TRBJ1-2; TRBD1 matches 7 bases. V shed 1 base, J shed 2 bases, and the junction held 16 bases outside the gene matches. Per the germline V gene, CDR1 is MNHNS and CDR2 is SASEGT. This CDR3 has 19 residues.